One and the same sample provided the 19 T cell receptor beta chains below, sequenced in a study of metastatic and nonmetastatic thyroid tumors. There were no patients who had received any treatment before thyroid surgery. TCRdb re-analyzed the PCR reads using MiXCR. The sample records about 16,000 clones, around 29% being singletons. What was sequenced was adjacent normal tissue. These receptors all come from a female donor with papillary thyroid cancer or a benign thyroid nodule (not recorded which). Some clones in this sample may be carry-over from other donors' samples.

This chain joins TRBV11-1 and TRBJ1-3; a weak D match, TRBD1 (5 bases). The germline V and J ends were trimmed by 0 bases and 1 base, with 10 bases remaining between them. The CDR3 covers 16 residues. Germline V gene sequence: CDR1 SGHAT, CDR2 FQDESV (reference sequence). In DNA form, the CDR3 reads TGTGCCAGCAGCTTAGCGGGGCCGGTATCTGGAAACACCATATATTTT. It encodes CASSLAGPVSGNTIYF.

The table lists this clone with a few counts. The rearrangement joins TRBV5-1 to TRBJ1-4, with 8 bases aligning to TRBD1. CDR3 length: 15 residues. V was pared by 2 bases and J by 4 bases, with 4 bases of the junction left unmatched. Germline-derived CDR1 and CDR2 are SGHRS and YFSETQ. The CDR3 reads CASSLQGGDNEKLFF. In DNA form, the CDR3 reads TGCGCCAGCAGCTTACAGGGGGGAGATAATGAAAAACTGTTTTTT.

V is TRBV11-2 and J is TRBJ2-7; D might be TRBD2 (5 bases). CDR1 is SGHAT and CDR2 is FQNNGV in the germline V gene. This CDR3 is 12 amino acids long. V lost 5 bases, J lost 12 bases, and 17 bases lay in between. CDR3 nucleotide sequence: TGTGCCAGCAGCATCGGGGTTGGAGACCCGTACGTC. The encoded protein is CASSIGVGDPYV.

The V and J genes are TRBV6-5 and TRBJ2-1; TRBD2 matches at 7 bases. Germline CDR1 reads MNHEY; CDR2 reads SVGAGI. V lost 2 bases and J lost 4; bases outside the gene matches: 5. This CDR3 comprises 15 residues. The CDR3 DNA is TGTGCCAGCAGTTACGGAGCGGGATCGTACAATGAGCAGTTCTTC. This translates into CASSYGAGSYNEQFF.

The table lists this clone with a count of one. This chain joins TRBV6-2 or TRBV6-3 and TRBJ2-1; D might be TRBD2 (6 bases). The CDR3 totals 12 residues. From germline, CDR1 is MNHEY and CDR2 SVGEGT. The V end was cut by 5 bases, the J end by 11 bases, with 13 bases between. CDR3 nucleotide sequence: TGTGCCAGCAGTGACGGCGGGAAACAGCAGTTCTTC. Its translation is CASSDGGKQQFF.

CDR3 protein: CASSRRDAYTDTQYF. CDR3 nucleotide sequence: TGTGCCAGCAGTCGACGGGACGCTTACACAGATACGCAGTATTTT. This chain connects TRBV9 to TRBJ2-3; D may match TRBD1 or TRBD2 (5 bases each). Trimming shortened V by 5 bases and J by 2 bases, and 15 bases separated the two germline ends. The germline V gene has CDR1 SGDLS and CDR2 YYNGEE. The CDR3 is 15 residues long. Full variable domain (outside the CDR3, taken from reference TRBV9 and TRBJ2-3): DSGVTQTPKHLITATGQRVTLRCSPRSGDLSVYWYQQSLDQGLQFLIQYYNGEERAKGNILERFSAQQFPDLHSELNLSSLELGDSALYFCASSRRDAYTDTQYFGPGTRLTVL.

The V call is TRBV11-2, the J call TRBJ1-2; 8 bases align to TRBD1. Trimming cost V 8 bases and J 0 bases; bases outside gene matches: 11. This CDR3 has 16 amino acids. CDR1 is SGHAT, CDR2 FQNNGV, per germline. CDR3 region: CASGEAGGSPNYGYTF. The CDR3 DNA reads as TGTGCCAGCGGCGAGGCAGGGGGCTCCCCTAACTATGGCTACACCTTC.

By share, this clone ranks as medium-sized. The rearrangement uses TRBV9 and TRBJ2-1, with 8 bases matching TRBD2. There are 15 residues in the CDR3. The junction had 3 bases not matched to a gene; V was cut back by 0 bases and J by 4 bases. Germline CDR1 reads SGDLS; CDR2 reads YYNGEE. As DNA, the CDR3 is TGTGCCAGCAGCGTAGCGGCTAGCGGGTACAATGAGCAGTTCTTC. This translates into CASSVAASGYNEQFF.

This chain uses TRBV20-1 with TRBJ1-1, with TRBD1 as a possible D gene (5 bases). This CDR3 comprises 15 residues. Germline CDR1 reads DFQATT; CDR2 reads SNEGSKA (reference sequence). The germline V and J ends were trimmed by 2 bases and 0 bases, with 13 bases remaining between them. The CDR3 region is CSARNPEGVNTEAFF. In DNA, the CDR3 is TGCAGTGCTAGAAACCCTGAAGGGGTGAACACTGAAGCTTTCTTT.

The table lists this clone with a few counts. A read error may account for a junction end that differs from germline. V usage is TRBV2 and J usage is TRBJ2-4, with D possibly TRBD2 on 5 matching bases. Germline CDR1 reads SNHLY; CDR2 reads FYNNEI. The CDR3 is 14 amino acids. CDR3 protein: CASSEAVAKNIQYF. In nucleotides, the CDR3 is TGTGCCAGCAGCGAAGCGGTAGCCAAAAACATTCAGTACTTC.

This clone was observed a few times. The V gene is TRBV24-1, the J gene TRBJ2-3; 8 bases align to TRBD1. Per the germline V gene, CDR1 is KGHDR and CDR2 is SFDVKD. Germline trimming cut 8 bases from V and 2 bases from J; bases unmatched to any gene: 8. The CDR3 length is 15 residues. As DNA, the CDR3 is TGTGCCACCACCCAGGGGGCCGACCTCACAGATACGCAGTATTTT. It specifies CATTQGADLTDTQYF.

This clone is termed medium-sized (0.01 to 0.1%). J is TRBJ2-1 and V is TRBV20-1; 9 nucleotides agree with TRBD2. The CDR3 sequence is 15 residues long. Looked up from germline, CDR1 is DFQATT and CDR2 is SNEGSKA (reference sequence). V was pared by 6 bases and J by 7 bases, with 13 bases of the junction left unmatched. The CDR3 coding sequence is TGCAGTGCCCCGAAGGGCGGGAGGGCTGTTAATGAGCAGTTCTTC. It yields the protein CSAPKGGRAVNEQFF.

The chain links TRBV2 to TRBJ1-2; TRBD1 aligns across 10 bases. CDR1 is SNHLY and CDR2 is FYNNEI in the germline V gene. V lost 6 bases, J lost 7 bases, and 2 bases stayed unmatched. This CDR3 is built from 12 residues. The CDR3 DNA is TGTGCCAGCAGGGGGGACAGGGGTGGCTACACCTTC. Translating it yields CASRGDRGGYTF.

The rearrangement links TRBV20-1 to TRBJ1-2; the D gene is possibly TRBD1 (5 bases). Germline CDR1 is DFQATT and CDR2 is SNEGSKA (reference sequence). The CDR3 totals 14 residues. V lost 6 bases to trimming and J lost 0 bases, with 14 bases between them. This chain's CDR3 is CSAAAGVTNYGYTF. The DNA for the CDR3 is TGCAGTGCGGCAGCGGGGGTTACTAACTATGGCTACACCTTC.

V and J are TRBV5-1 and TRBJ2-2; D possibly corresponds to TRBD2 (6 bases). Germline-derived CDR1 and CDR2 are SGHRS and YFSETQ. This CDR3 has 18 residues. Trimming cost V 1 base and J 6 bases, with 22 bases left between them. CDR3 protein: CASSLLGPRGRTAGELFF. CDR3 nucleotide sequence: TGCGCCAGCAGCTTGTTGGGCCCCAGAGGGAGGACGGCCGGGGAGCTGTTTTTT.

By its share, this clone is medium-sized (0.01 to 0.1%). The CDR3 nucleotides read TGTGCCAGCAGCTTAGGAGGCAGGGGTAACTCACCCCTCCACTTT. Translating it yields CASSLGGRGNSPLHF. The V gene is TRBV7-9, the J gene TRBJ1-6; D is possibly TRBD1 (6 bases). The CDR3 totals 15 residues. The V gene's germline CDR1 is SEHNR and CDR2 FQNEAQ (reference sequence). Trimming took off 1 base at V and 10 bases at J, with 14 bases between the two ends.

This clone showed up many times. V is TRBV20-1 and J is TRBJ2-7, with TRBD1 identical over 7 bases. The CDR3 totals 15 residues. Per germline, CDR1 DFQATT and CDR2 SNEGSKA (reference sequence). With 3 bases clipped from V and 2 bases from J, the junction kept 10 bases outside the gene matches. For the CDR3, the DNA is TGCAGTGCTAGGGGCCCGACAGGGCGAGCCTACGAGCAGTACTTC. This translates into CSARGPTGRAYEQYF.

This clone was counted many times. The V call is TRBV19, the J call TRBJ2-6; no clear D gene. The germline V gene has CDR1 LNHDA and CDR2 SQIVND (reference sequence). CDR3 size: 15 residues. V was clipped by 2 bases and J by 0 bases, with 5 bases between them. This CDR3 reads CASSIKNSGANVLTF. CDR3 in DNA: TGTGCCAGTAGTATAAAGAACTCTGGGGCCAACGTCCTGACTTTC.

This clone was detected a few times. The gene calls are TRBV28 and TRBJ2-7, with 9 nucleotides matching TRBD1. After removal of 4 bases from V and 2 bases from J, the junction contained 6 bases not matched to a gene. CDR1 is MDHEN, CDR2 SYDVKM, per germline. The CDR3 contains 15 residues. The CDR3: CASSSPGQGTYEQYF. CDR3 nucleotides: TGTGCCAGCAGTTCCCCGGGACAGGGTACCTACGAGCAGTACTTC.